This T cell receptor beta chain originates from a study of cytomegalovirus exposure and HLA in healthy donors. This PCR relied on a set of 60 Vbeta primers and 13 Jbeta primers. Assay used: immunoSEQ multiplex PCR; TCRdb lists only in-frame clones, some missing. The sample consists of around 160,000 clones, just over 75% of them appearing once. This CDR3 is 16 amino acids long. Germline V CDR1 and CDR2: SGHDT, YYEEEE. After removal of 4 bases from V and 0 bases from J, the junction contained 6 bases not matched to a gene. The receptor was isolated from a woman aged 40 to 55 in good health and CMV-seronegative. J is TRBJ2-3 and V is TRBV5-6, with 9 nucleotides matching TRBD2. The specimen sequenced was PBMCs. CDR3 nucleotides: TGTGCCAGCAGCCTACTAGCGGGCACTAGCACAGATACGCAGTATTTT. Its protein product is CASSLLAGTSTDTQYF. The variable domain in full, with the rest retrieved from reference TRBV5-6 and TRBJ2-3, is DAGVTQSPTHLIKTRGQQVTLRCSPKSGHDTVSWYQQALGQGPQFIFQYYEEEERQRGNFPDRFSGHQFPNYSSELNVNALLLGDSALYLCASSLLAGTSTDTQYFGPGTRLTVL.